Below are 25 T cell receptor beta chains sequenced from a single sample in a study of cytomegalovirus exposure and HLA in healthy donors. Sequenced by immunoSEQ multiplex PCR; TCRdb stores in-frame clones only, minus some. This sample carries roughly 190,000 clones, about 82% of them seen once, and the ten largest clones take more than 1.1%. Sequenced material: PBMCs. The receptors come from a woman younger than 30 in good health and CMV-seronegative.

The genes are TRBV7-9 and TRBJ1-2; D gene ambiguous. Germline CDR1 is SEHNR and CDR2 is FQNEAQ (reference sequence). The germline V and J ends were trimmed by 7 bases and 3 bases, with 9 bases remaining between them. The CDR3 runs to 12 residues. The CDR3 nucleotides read TGTGCCAGCACCCCTCTGTACTATGGCTACACCTTC. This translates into CASTPLYYGYTF.

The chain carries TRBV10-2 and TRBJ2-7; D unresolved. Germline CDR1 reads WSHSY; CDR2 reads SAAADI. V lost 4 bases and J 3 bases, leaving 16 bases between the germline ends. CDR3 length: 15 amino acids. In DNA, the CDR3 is TGCGCCAGCAGTGGCCCAAACCTCCGGGTCTACGAGCAGTACTTC. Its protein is CASSGPNLRVYEQYF.

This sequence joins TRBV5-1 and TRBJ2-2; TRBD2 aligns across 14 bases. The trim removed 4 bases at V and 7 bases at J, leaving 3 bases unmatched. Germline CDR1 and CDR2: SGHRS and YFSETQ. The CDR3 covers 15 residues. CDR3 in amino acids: CASSPGTSGSGELFF. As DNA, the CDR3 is TGCGCCAGCAGCCCCGGGACTAGCGGGAGCGGGGAGCTGTTTTTT.

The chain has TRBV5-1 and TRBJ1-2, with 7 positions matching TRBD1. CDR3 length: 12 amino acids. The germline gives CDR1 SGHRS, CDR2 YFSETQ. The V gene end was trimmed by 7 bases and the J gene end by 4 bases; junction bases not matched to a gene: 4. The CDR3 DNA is TGCGCCAGCGGGACAGACCTCTATGGCTACACCTTC. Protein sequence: CASGTDLYGYTF. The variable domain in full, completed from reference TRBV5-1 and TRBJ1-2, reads KAGVTQTPRYLIKTRGQQVTLSCSPISGHRSVSWYQQTPGQGLQFLFEYFSETQRNKGNFPGRFSGRQFSNSRSEMNVSTLELGDSALYLCASGTDLYGYTFGSGTRLTVV.

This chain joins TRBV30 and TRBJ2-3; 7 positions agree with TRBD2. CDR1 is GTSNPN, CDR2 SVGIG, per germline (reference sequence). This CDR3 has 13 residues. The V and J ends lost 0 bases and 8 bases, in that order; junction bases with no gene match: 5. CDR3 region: CAWSVRSSGTQYF. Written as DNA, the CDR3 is TGTGCCTGGAGTGTACGGTCTAGCGGTACGCAGTATTTT. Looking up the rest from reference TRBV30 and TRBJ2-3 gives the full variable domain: SQTIHQWPATLVQPVGSPLSLECTVEGTSNPNLYWYRQAAGRGLQLLFYSVGIGQISSEVPQNLSASRPQDRQFILSSKKLLLSDSGFYLCAWSVRSSGTQYFGPGTRLTVL.

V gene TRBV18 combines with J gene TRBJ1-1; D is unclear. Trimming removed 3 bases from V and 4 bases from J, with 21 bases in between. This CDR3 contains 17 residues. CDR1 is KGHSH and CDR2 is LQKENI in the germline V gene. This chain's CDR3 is CASSPNDLRGAGTEAFF. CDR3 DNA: TGTGCCAGCTCACCCAACGACCTGCGGGGAGCGGGCACTGAAGCTTTCTTT.

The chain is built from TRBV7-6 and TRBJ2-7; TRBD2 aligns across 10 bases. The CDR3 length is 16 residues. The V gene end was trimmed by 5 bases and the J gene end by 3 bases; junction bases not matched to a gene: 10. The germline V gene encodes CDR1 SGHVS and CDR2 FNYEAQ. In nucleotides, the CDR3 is TGTGCCAGCAGCAGTTCCCGGACTAGCGGTGACTACGAGCAGTACTTC. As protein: CASSSSRTSGDYEQYF.

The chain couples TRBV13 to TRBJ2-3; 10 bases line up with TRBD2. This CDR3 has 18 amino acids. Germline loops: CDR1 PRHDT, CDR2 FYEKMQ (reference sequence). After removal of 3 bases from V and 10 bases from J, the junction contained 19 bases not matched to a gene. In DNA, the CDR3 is TGTGCCAGCAGCTTCGGAGCGCAACCCGGGACTAGCGTTATTTCGCAGTATTTT. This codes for CASSFGAQPGTSVISQYF.

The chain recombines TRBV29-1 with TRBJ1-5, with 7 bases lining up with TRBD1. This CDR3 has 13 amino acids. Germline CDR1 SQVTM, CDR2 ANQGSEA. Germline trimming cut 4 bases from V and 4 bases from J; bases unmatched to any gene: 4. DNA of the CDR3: TGCAGCGTTGTGCCAGGGGGTAATCAGCCCCAGCATTTT. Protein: CSVVPGGNQPQHF.

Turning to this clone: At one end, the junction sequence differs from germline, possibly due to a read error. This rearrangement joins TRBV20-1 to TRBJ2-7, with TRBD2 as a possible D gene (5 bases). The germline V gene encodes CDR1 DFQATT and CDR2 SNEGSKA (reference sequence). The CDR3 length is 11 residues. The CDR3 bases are TGCAGTGCTGGAGACTACGACGAGCAGTACTTC. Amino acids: CSAGDYDEQYF.

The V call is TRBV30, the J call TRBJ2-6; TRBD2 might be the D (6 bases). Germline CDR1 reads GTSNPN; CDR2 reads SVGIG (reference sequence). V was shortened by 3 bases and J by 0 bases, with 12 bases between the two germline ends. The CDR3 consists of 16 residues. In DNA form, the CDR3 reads TGTGCCTGGAGAAAACGGGGGAACTCTGGGGCCAACGTCCTGACTTTC. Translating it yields CAWRKRGNSGANVLTF.

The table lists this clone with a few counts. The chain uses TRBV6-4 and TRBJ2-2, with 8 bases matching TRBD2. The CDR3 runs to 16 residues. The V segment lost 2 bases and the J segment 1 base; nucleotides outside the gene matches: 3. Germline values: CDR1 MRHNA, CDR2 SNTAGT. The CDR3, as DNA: TGTGCCAGCAGTGACGTTGCGGGAGGGAACACCGGGGAGCTGTTTTTT. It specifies CASSDVAGGNTGELFF.

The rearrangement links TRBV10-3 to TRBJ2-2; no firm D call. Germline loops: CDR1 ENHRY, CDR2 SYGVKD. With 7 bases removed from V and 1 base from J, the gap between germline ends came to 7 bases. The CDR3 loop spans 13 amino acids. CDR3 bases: TGTGCCATCAATTCCAGGAACACCGGGGAGCTGTTTTTT. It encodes CAINSRNTGELFF.

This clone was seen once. In nucleotides, the CDR3 is TGTGCCAGCAGTTTGCTAACAGGGCTAACCTACGAGCAGTACTTC. Protein product: CASSLLTGLTYEQYF. The rearrangement joins TRBV27 to TRBJ2-7, with D perhaps TRBD1 (6 bases). CDR3 length: 15 amino acids. Trimming removed 3 bases from V and 2 bases from J, with 14 bases in between. Germline-derived CDR1 and CDR2 are MNHEY and SMNVEV (reference sequence).

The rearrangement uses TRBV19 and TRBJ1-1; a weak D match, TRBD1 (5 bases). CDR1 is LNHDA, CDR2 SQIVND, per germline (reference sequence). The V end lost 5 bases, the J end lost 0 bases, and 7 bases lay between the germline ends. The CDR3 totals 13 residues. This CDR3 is CASSDSMNTEAFF. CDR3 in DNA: TGTGCCAGTAGTGACAGTATGAACACTGAAGCTTTCTTT. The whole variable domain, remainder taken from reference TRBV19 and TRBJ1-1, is DGGITQSPKYLFRKEGQNVTLSCEQNLNHDAMYWYRQDPGQGLRLIYYSQIVNDFQKGDIAEGYSVSREKKESFPLTVTSAQKNPTAFYLCASSDSMNTEAFFGQGTRLTVV.

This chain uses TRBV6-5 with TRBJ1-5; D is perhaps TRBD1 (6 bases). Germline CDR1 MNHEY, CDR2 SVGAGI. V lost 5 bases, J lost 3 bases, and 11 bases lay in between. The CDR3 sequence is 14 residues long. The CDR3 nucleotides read TGTGCCAGCAGTGCGGACAGCTTCAATCAGCCCCAGCATTTT. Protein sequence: CASSADSFNQPQHF.

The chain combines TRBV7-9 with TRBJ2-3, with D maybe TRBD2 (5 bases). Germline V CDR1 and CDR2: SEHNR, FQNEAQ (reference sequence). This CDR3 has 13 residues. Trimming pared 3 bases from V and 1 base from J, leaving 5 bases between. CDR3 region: CASSFSGTDTQYF. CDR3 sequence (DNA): TGTGCCAGCAGCTTTAGCGGCACAGATACGCAGTATTTT.

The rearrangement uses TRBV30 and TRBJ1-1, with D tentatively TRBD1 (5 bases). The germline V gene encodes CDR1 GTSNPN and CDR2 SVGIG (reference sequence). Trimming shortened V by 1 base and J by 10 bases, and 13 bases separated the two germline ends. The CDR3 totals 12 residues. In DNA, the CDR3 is TGTGCCTGGAGTGGCACAGGAGGGAGAGCTTTCTTT. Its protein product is CAWSGTGGRAFF. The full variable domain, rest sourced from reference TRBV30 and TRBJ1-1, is SQTIHQWPATLVQPVGSPLSLECTVEGTSNPNLYWYRQAAGRGLQLLFYSVGIGQISSEVPQNLSASRPQDRQFILSSKKLLLSDSGFYLCAWSGTGGRAFFGQGTRLTVV.

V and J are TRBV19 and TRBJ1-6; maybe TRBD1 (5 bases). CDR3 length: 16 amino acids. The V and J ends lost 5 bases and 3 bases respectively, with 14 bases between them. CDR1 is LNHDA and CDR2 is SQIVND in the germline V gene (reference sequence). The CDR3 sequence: CASSADRQFYNSPLHF. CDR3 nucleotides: TGTGCCAGTAGTGCCGACCGACAGTTCTATAATTCACCCCTCCACTTT. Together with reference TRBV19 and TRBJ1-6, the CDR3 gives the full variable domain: DGGITQSPKYLFRKEGQNVTLSCEQNLNHDAMYWYRQDPGQGLRLIYYSQIVNDFQKGDIAEGYSVSREKKESFPLTVTSAQKNPTAFYLCASSADRQFYNSPLHFGNGTRLTVT.

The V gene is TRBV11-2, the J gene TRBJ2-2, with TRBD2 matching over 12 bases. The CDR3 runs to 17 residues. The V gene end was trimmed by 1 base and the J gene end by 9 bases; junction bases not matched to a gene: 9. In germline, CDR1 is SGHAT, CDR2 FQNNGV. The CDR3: CASSLGLAGGLGRELFF. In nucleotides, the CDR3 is TGTGCCAGCAGCTTAGGCCTAGCGGGAGGGCTCGGACGGGAGCTGTTTTTT.

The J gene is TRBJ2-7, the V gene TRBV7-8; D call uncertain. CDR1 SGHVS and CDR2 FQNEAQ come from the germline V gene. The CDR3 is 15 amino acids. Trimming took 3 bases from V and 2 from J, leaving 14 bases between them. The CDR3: CASSFHRFATYEQYF. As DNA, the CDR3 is TGTGCCAGCAGCTTTCATAGATTTGCTACCTACGAGCAGTACTTC.

The CDR3 DNA reads TGTGCCAGCACGAGTGGCAATCAGCCCCAGCATTTT. Residues: CASTSGNQPQHF. The V call is TRBV7-8, the J call TRBJ1-5, with D uncertain. This CDR3 region has 12 residues. The V and J ends lost 7 bases and 2 bases respectively, with 6 bases between them. Germline loops: CDR1 SGHVS, CDR2 FQNEAQ. Looking up the rest from reference TRBV7-8 and TRBJ1-5 gives the full variable domain: GAGVSQSPRYKVAKRGQDVALRCDPISGHVSLFWYQQALGQGPEFLTYFQNEAQLDKSGLPSDRFFAERPEGSVSTLKIQRTQQEDSAVYLCASTSGNQPQHFGDGTRLSIL.

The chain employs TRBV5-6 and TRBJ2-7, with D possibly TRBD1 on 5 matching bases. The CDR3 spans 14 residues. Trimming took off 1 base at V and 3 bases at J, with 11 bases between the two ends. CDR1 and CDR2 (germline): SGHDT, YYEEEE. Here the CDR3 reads CASSLLDTNYEQYF. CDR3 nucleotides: TGTGCCAGCAGCTTGCTGGACACAAACTACGAGCAGTACTTC.

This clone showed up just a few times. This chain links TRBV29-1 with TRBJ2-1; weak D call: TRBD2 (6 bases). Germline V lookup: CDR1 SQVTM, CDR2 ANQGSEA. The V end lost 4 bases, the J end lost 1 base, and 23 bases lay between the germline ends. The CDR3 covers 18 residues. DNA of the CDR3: TGCAGCGTTGGGTATGCTAGCGCCCCACTGGGGTCCTACAATGAGCAGTTCTTC. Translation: CSVGYASAPLGSYNEQFF.

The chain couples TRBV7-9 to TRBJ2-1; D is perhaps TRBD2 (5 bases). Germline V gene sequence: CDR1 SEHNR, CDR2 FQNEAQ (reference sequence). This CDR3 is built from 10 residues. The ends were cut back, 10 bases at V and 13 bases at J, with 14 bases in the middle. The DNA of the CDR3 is TGTGCCATCGACGGGGATAGACAGTTCTTC. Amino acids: CAIDGDRQFF.